These T cell receptor beta chains were read from a single sample in a study of response to subunit inactivated influenza vaccine. MiXCR, run by TCRdb on the RT-PCR reads, gives a single entry per CDR3 protein. The sample has hundreds of thousands of distinct CDR3 sequences; 21% are singletons. Source: PBMCs from blood, taken about 20 months after vaccination. The receptors originated from a man aged 50 to 69 who received an inactivated influenza vaccine. CDR3s include the opening cysteine and the closing phenylalanine or tryptophan. D genes are given only for firm matches. Size values are once, few and many counts, or a class for expanded clones, and some rows have none.

abundance | j_gene | d_gene | v_gene | CDR3aa | CDR3nt
. | TRBJ2-7 | TRBD2 | TRBV12-3/TRBV12-4 | CASRSSGTSGGYEQYF | TGTGCCAGCAGAAGCTCCGGGACTAGCGGGGGCTACGAGCAGTACTTC
. | TRBJ1-6 | TRBD1 | TRBV4-1 | CASSQGTGSSSPLHF | TGCGCCAGCAGCCAAGGGACAGGGTCGAGTTCACCCCTCCACTTT
. | TRBJ1-2 | . | TRBV19 | CASRGGQREPYGYTF | TGTGCCAGTAGGGGAGGACAGCGCGAACCCTATGGCTACACCTTC
. | TRBJ2-3 | TRBD2 | TRBV11-1 | CASTRGRSTDTQYF | TGTGCCAGCACTCGCGGGAGGAGCACAGATACGCAGTATTTT
many | TRBJ1-5 | . | TRBV28 | CASNPDSNQPQHF | TGTGCCAGCAACCCGGATAGCAATCAGCCCCAGCATTTT
. | TRBJ1-2 | TRBD1 | TRBV12-3/TRBV12-4 | CASSPRTGDRYGYTF | TGTGCCAGCAGTCCTAGGACAGGGGACAGATATGGCTACACCTTC
. | TRBJ1-2 | . | TRBV28 | CASSKEDRAWDYGYTF | TGTGCCAGCAGTAAAGAGGACCGTGCTTGGGACTATGGCTACACCTTC
few | TRBJ1-1 | TRBD1 | TRBV7-2 | CASIRDRMNTEAFF | TGTGCCAGCATCCGGGACAGGATGAACACTGAAGCTTTCTTT
. | TRBJ2-6 | . | TRBV7-2 | CASSFYSSGANVLTF | TGTGCCAGCAGCTTTTATAGCTCTGGGGCCAACGTCCTGACTTTC
. | TRBJ2-7 | . | TRBV24-1 | CATSVGGRFSYEQYF | TGTGCCACCAGTGTTGGCGGGCGGTTCTCCTACGAGCAGTACTTC
few | TRBJ2-5 | . | TRBV2 | CASSEGVLGETQYF | TGTGCCAGCAGTGAAGGGGTTTTGGGAGAGACCCAGTACTTC
. | TRBJ2-3 | . | TRBV9 | CASSVATGSTDTQYF | TGTGCCAGCAGCGTAGCTACTGGGAGCACAGATACGCAGTATTTT
. | TRBJ2-1 | . | TRBV2 | CASKEGLTSYNEQFF | TGTGCCAGCAAGGAAGGACTTACCTCCTACAATGAGCAGTTCTTC
. | TRBJ2-7 | . | TRBV21-1 | CASSKAGSGRVVRYEQYF | TGTGCCAGCAGCAAAGCGGGTAGCGGGAGGGTGGTTCGATACGAGCAGTACTTC
. | TRBJ1-4 | . | TRBV4-3 | CASSQEANEKLFF | TGCGCCAGCAGCCAAGAGGCCAATGAAAAACTGTTTTTT
. | TRBJ1-5 | . | TRBV6-1 | CASSDGNTANQPQHF | TGTGCCAGCAGTGACGGTAACACCGCCAATCAGCCCCAGCATTTT
. | TRBJ2-7 | TRBD1 | TRBV12-3/TRBV12-4 | CASSSRTGDGQYF | TGTGCCAGCAGTTCCCGGACAGGGGACGGGCAGTACTTC
. | TRBJ1-1 | . | TRBV12-3/TRBV12-4 | CASSFDRGDTEAFF | TGTGCCAGCAGTTTCGATCGGGGTGACACTGAAGCTTTCTTT
few | TRBJ2-1 | . | TRBV28 | CASSSGLSYNEQFF | TGTGCCAGCAGCTCGGGGCTATCCTACAATGAGCAGTTCTTC
few | TRBJ2-2 | . | TRBV20-1 | CSATGDFPGELFF | TGCAGTGCAACAGGGGACTTCCCCGGGGAGCTGTTTTTT
. | TRBJ2-7 | . | TRBV29-1 | CSVRLTAEPAYEQYF | TGCAGCGTGAGACTTACAGCGGAACCCGCCTACGAGCAGTACTTC
few | TRBJ2-1 | . | TRBV7-2 | CASSLVGEEFF | TGTGCCAGCAGCTTAGTGGGAGAGGAGTTCTTC
. | TRBJ1-6 | . | TRBV6-5 | CASSYSGNSYNSPLHF | TGTGCCAGCAGTTACTCGGGCAACTCCTATAATTCACCCCTCCACTTT
. | TRBJ2-2 | TRBD1 | TRBV4-1 | CASSHPTGQVSGELFF | TGCGCCAGCAGCCATCCCACGGGACAGGTATCCGGGGAGCTGTTTTTT
. | TRBJ2-4 | . | TRBV5-1 | CASSLTGQGNIQYF | TGCGCCAGCAGCTTGACGGGGCAGGGAAACATTCAGTACTTC
few | TRBJ1-2 | TRBD1 | TRBV19 | CASMGQIYGYTF | TGTGCCAGTATGGGACAGATCTATGGCTACACCTTC
. | TRBJ2-2 | . | TRBV3-1 | CASSHTVNVRTGELFF | TGTGCCAGCAGCCACACCGTAAATGTGCGCACCGGGGAGCTGTTTTTT
. | TRBJ2-2 | . | TRBV7-2 | CASSILLSGELFF | TGTGCCAGCAGCATTCTACTGTCCGGGGAGCTGTTTTTT
few | TRBJ1-2 | . | TRBV9 | CASSVGMSGAVDTF | TGTGCCAGCAGCGTAGGAATGAGTGGGGCGGTAGACACCTTC
few | TRBJ1-1 | . | TRBV3-1 | CASSQAGLFNTEAFF | TGTGCCAGCAGCCAAGCGGGATTATTTAACACTGAAGCTTTCTTT
many | TRBJ2-5 | . | TRBV6-2/TRBV6-3 | CASSYVLGRDTEETQYF | TGTGCCAGCAGTTACGTTCTCGGACGGGACACCGAGGAGACCCAGTACTTC
many | TRBJ1-1 | . | TRBV10-1 | CASSEGQMNTEAFF | TGCGCCAGCAGTGAAGGACAGATGAACACTGAAGCTTTCTTT
. | TRBJ1-5 | . | TRBV24-1 | CATPGHLSNQPQHF | TGTGCCACCCCGGGACACCTTAGCAATCAGCCCCAGCATTTT
many | TRBJ1-1 | TRBD1 | TRBV3-1 | CASSRPGTGNTEAFF | TGTGCCAGCAGCCGACCCGGGACAGGGAACACTGAAGCTTTCTTT
. | TRBJ2-7 | . | TRBV7-6 | CASSLEDGPYEQYF | TGTGCCAGCAGCTTAGAGGACGGGCCCTACGAGCAGTACTTC
few | TRBJ2-7 | TRBD1 | TRBV12-3/TRBV12-4 | CASSDRTGASGEQYF | TGTGCCAGCAGCGATAGGACAGGGGCCTCGGGTGAGCAGTACTTC
many | TRBJ1-6 | . | TRBV27 | CASSYRSSYNSPLHF | TGTGCCAGCAGCTATCGGAGCTCCTATAATTCACCCCTCCACTTT
. | TRBJ1-2 | TRBD1 | TRBV5-4 | CASSRQGAGDYGYTF | TGTGCCAGCAGCAGACAGGGGGCAGGTGACTATGGCTACACCTTC
many | TRBJ1-5 | . | TRBV29-1 | CSVADRGDSNQPQHF | TGCAGCGTTGCGGATAGGGGGGATAGCAATCAGCCCCAGCATTTT
. | TRBJ1-1 | TRBD1 | TRBV29-1 | CSAYSGTVANTEAFF | TGCAGCGCCTACTCCGGGACAGTCGCTAACACTGAAGCTTTCTTT
. | TRBJ1-4 | . | TRBV7-2 | CASSQGQGWKLFF | TGTGCCAGCAGCCAAGGGCAGGGCTGGAAACTGTTTTTT
. | TRBJ2-5 | . | TRBV9 | CASSPRQNYQETQYF | TGTGCCAGCAGCCCCAGACAGAACTACCAAGAGACCCAGTACTTC
few | TRBJ2-3 | . | TRBV7-3 | CASSLGFGGPTDTQYF | TGTGCCAGCAGCTTAGGATTCGGCGGTCCCACAGATACGCAGTATTTT
many | TRBJ1-1 | . | TRBV29-1 | CSVGETMNTEAFF | TGCAGCGTTGGAGAGACCATGAACACTGAAGCTTTCTTT
. | TRBJ2-7 | . | TRBV21-1 | CASSRRGPFPYEQYF | TGTGCCAGCAGCAGAAGGGGGCCGTTCCCTTACGAGCAGTACTTC
. | TRBJ2-7 | . | TRBV4-3 | CASSQGMFGYEQYF | TGCGCCAGCAGCCAAGGGATGTTCGGGTACGAGCAGTACTTC
. | TRBJ1-4 | TRBD1 | TRBV28 | CASSLGTDSTNEKLFF | TGTGCCAGCAGTTTAGGGACAGACTCAACTAATGAAAAACTGTTTTTT
once | TRBJ2-5 | . | TRBV7-6 | CASSKAYQETQYF | TGTGCCAGCAGCAAGGCGTACCAAGAGACCCAGTACTTC
few | TRBJ1-2 | TRBD1 | TRBV12-3/TRBV12-4 | CASSFDREGEYGYTF | TGTGCCAGCAGTTTCGACAGGGAAGGAGAGTATGGCTACACCTTC
. | TRBJ1-5 | TRBD1 | TRBV20-1 | CSATGTVNQPQHF | TGCAGTGCTACCGGGACAGTTAATCAGCCCCAGCATTTT